One sample yielded the 27 T cell receptor beta chains listed below, sequenced in a study of CD8 T cells in Susac syndrome. An amount of RNA that ranged from roughly 0.5 to 1 ug was reverse transcribed with random hexamers. TCRdb ran MiXCR on the immunoSEQ multiplex PCR reads and lists one entry per CDR3 protein. The sample holds 150,000 to 200,000 distinct CDR3 sequences; more than 90% are singletons and the top ten take 0.093%. Source material: CD4+ T cells from PBMCs. The receptors shown here come from a human donor with multiple sclerosis.

The CDR3 loop is CASSDTRVAYEQYF. CDR3 in DNA: TGTGCCAGCAGTGATACCCGGGTTGCCTACGAGCAGTACTTC. The J gene is TRBJ2-7, the V gene TRBV6-2 or TRBV6-3; D gene unclear. The CDR3 totals 14 residues. Per germline, CDR1 MNHEY and CDR2 SVGEGT. The ends were cut back, 5 bases at V and 2 bases at J, with 13 bases in the middle.

This clonotype has only one observation. V gene TRBV12-3 or TRBV12-4 combines with J gene TRBJ1-5; no reliable D call. The CDR3 spans 15 residues. V was cut by 2 bases and J by 1 base, with 9 bases left in between. CDR3 region: CASSLMGMSNQPQHF. CDR3 coding DNA: TGTGCCAGCAGTTTAATGGGTATGAGCAATCAGCCCCAGCATTTT.

The CDR3 DNA reads as TGTGCCAGCAGCCATGTAGGGGACGAGCAGTACTTC. Its translation is CASSHVGDEQYF. The chain uses TRBV3-1 and TRBJ2-7; perhaps TRBD1 as D (5 bases). V shed 3 bases and J shed 5 bases, with 8 bases lying between them. CDR3 size: 12 residues. Germline CDR1 is LGHDT and CDR2 is YNNKEL (reference sequence).

This clonotype came up once. The chain couples TRBV25-1 to TRBJ1-6, with D perhaps matching TRBD1 (5 bases). The CDR3 consists of 14 residues. Germline V lookup: CDR1 MGHDK, CDR2 SYGVNS. The CDR3 DNA sequence: TGTGCTAGCTCGACTGGGGCAGGAGATTCACCCCTCCACTTT. Translating gives CASSTGAGDSPLHF.

The J gene is TRBJ2-5, the V gene TRBV9; 12 bases fit TRBD2. V lost 4 bases to trimming and J lost 11 bases; unmatched junction nucleotides: 3. Germline CDR1 reads SGDLS; CDR2 reads YYNGEE. This CDR3 is 12 amino acids long. The CDR3 region is CASSLAGGPQYF. The CDR3, as DNA: TGTGCCAGCAGCCTAGCGGGGGGGCCACAGTACTTC.

The chain uses TRBV29-1 and TRBJ2-2; the D gene is possibly TRBD2 (6 bases). The germline V and J ends were trimmed by 5 bases and 4 bases, with 11 bases remaining between them. CDR1 SQVTM and CDR2 ANQGSEA come from the germline V gene. CDR3 length: 13 residues. CDR3 residues: CSVPGVATGELFF. In DNA, the CDR3 is TGCAGCGTTCCGGGGGTCGCCACCGGGGAGCTGTTTTTT.

V usage is TRBV2 and J usage is TRBJ2-5; 10 positions match TRBD2. The CDR3 consists of 13 residues. Trimming at V came to 9 bases and at J to 1 base, leaving 2 bases not matched to a gene. Germline V CDR1 and CDR2: SNHLY, FYNNEI. In nucleotides, the CDR3 is TGTGCCAGAAGACTAGCGGGCCAAGAGACCCAGTACTTC. Protein product: CARRLAGQETQYF. The variable domain in full, completed from reference TRBV2 and TRBJ2-5, reads EPEVTQTPSHQVTQMGQEVILRCVPISNHLYFYWYRQILGQKVEFLVSFYNNEISEKSEIFDDQFSVERPDGSNFTLKIRSTKLEDSAMYFCARRLAGQETQYFGPGTRLLVL.

The chain employs TRBV5-4 and TRBJ2-1; no firm D call. Trimming shortened V by 2 bases and J by 7 bases, and 13 bases separated the two germline ends. This CDR3 comprises 14 residues. Germline CDR1 reads SGHNT; CDR2 reads YYREEE (reference sequence). CDR3 coding DNA: TGTGCCAGCAGCTTTGGGCAGACGAGAAATGAGCAGTTCTTC. Encoded protein: CASSFGQTRNEQFF.

V gene TRBV2 combines with J gene TRBJ2-3; tentative D call: TRBD2 (5 bases). With 6 bases removed from V and 6 bases from J, the gap between germline ends came to 13 bases. Germline values: CDR1 SNHLY, CDR2 FYNNEI. CDR3 length equals 13 residues. CDR3 bases: TGTGCCAGCAGGGACGGAGGTTGGGATACGCAGTATTTT. It is translated as CASRDGGWDTQYF.

The rearrangement links TRBV25-1 to TRBJ2-7; possible D gene TRBD1, 6 bases. CDR1 is MGHDK, CDR2 SYGVNS, per germline. V shed 5 bases and J shed 2 bases, with 16 bases lying between them. This CDR3 contains 15 residues. The CDR3 reads CASSPSWQGTYEQYF. The CDR3 nucleotides are TGTGCCAGCAGTCCCTCCTGGCAGGGGACCTACGAGCAGTACTTC.

This chain uses TRBV19 with TRBJ2-1, with 9 bases aligning to TRBD1. Germline V lookup: CDR1 LNHDA, CDR2 SQIVND (reference sequence). The V gene end was trimmed by 3 bases and the J gene end by 9 bases; junction bases not matched to a gene: 12. CDR3 length: 16 residues. For the CDR3, the DNA is TGTGCCAGTAGTATCCTCACAGGGGGCGCAGCTGGTGAGCAGTTCTTC. The encoded protein is CASSILTGGAAGEQFF.

This chain links TRBV29-1 with TRBJ2-3; 8 nucleotides match TRBD2. Germline V gene sequence: CDR1 SQVTM, CDR2 ANQGSEA. V dropped 7 bases and J dropped 0; count of bases not matched to a gene: 3. CDR3 length equals 13 residues. CDR3 protein: CSAPGGSTDTQYF. DNA for the CDR3: TGCAGCGCCCCGGGAGGGAGCACAGATACGCAGTATTTT.

The chain recombines TRBV7-9 with TRBJ2-1; D not resolved. The CDR3 runs 16 residues. Germline CDR1 SEHNR, CDR2 FQNEAQ (reference sequence). The V and J ends lost 4 bases and 7 bases respectively, with 20 bases between them. In nucleotides, the CDR3 is TGTGCCAGCAGCTATAAAACGGCCTACATTGGGAATGAGCAGTTCTTC. This translates into CASSYKTAYIGNEQFF.

The rearrangement links TRBV30 to TRBJ1-4; D may be TRBD1 (5 bases). Trimming left V 0 bases short and J 4 bases short, with 9 bases between. The CDR3 consists of 14 residues. In germline, CDR1 is GTSNPN, CDR2 SVGIG (reference sequence). CDR3 DNA sequence: TGTGCCTGGAGTGTAAAAGGGGTTAATGAAAAACTGTTTTTT. Its protein product is CAWSVKGVNEKLFF.

CDR3: CASSRGGLQETQYF. The DNA for the CDR3 is TGTGCCAGCAGTCGGGGGGGGCTCCAAGAGACCCAGTACTTC. This chain connects TRBV27 to TRBJ2-5; the match to TRBD2 covers 8 bases. V shed 5 bases, J shed 1 base, and the junction held 3 bases outside the gene matches. The germline V gene has CDR1 MNHEY and CDR2 SMNVEV (reference sequence). The CDR3 length is 14 residues.

V and J are TRBV19 and TRBJ2-6; possible D gene TRBD2, 6 bases. Germline V gene sequence: CDR1 LNHDA, CDR2 SQIVND (reference sequence). This CDR3 contains 16 residues. The V gene lost 5 bases and the J gene lost 0 bases, with 11 bases spanning the gap. The CDR3: CASSPDGSSGANVLTF. CDR3 sequence (DNA): TGTGCCAGTAGTCCCGACGGGAGCTCTGGGGCCAACGTCCTGACTTTC.

The V and J genes are TRBV18 and TRBJ2-1; TRBD1 might be the D (5 bases). The ends were cut back, 3 bases at V and 2 bases at J, with 11 bases in the middle. The CDR3 length is 15 residues. CDR1 is KGHSH and CDR2 is LQKENI in the germline V gene. The CDR3 is CASSPWGLPYNEQFF. The CDR3, as DNA: TGTGCCAGCTCACCTTGGGGCCTTCCCTACAATGAGCAGTTCTTC.

The chain joins TRBV6-2 or TRBV6-3 to TRBJ2-1, with D possibly being TRBD2 (5 bases). This CDR3 comprises 15 residues. From germline, CDR1 is MNHEY and CDR2 SVGEGT. V lost 8 bases, J lost 10 bases, and 24 bases lay in between. The DNA for the CDR3 is TGTGCCAGCTCCTGGGCGGGTCCTAGGGCATTAGAGCAGTTCTTC. It yields the protein CASSWAGPRALEQFF.

The chain's CDR3 is CASSQVVGNSPLHF. In DNA form, the CDR3 reads TGTGCCAGCAGCCAAGTAGTCGGGAATTCACCCCTCCACTTT. The rearrangement joins TRBV3-1 to TRBJ1-6; D is unresolved. V dropped 1 base and J dropped 7 bases, with 8 bases sitting between them. The CDR3 totals 14 residues. Germline V gene lookup returns CDR1 LGHDT and CDR2 YNNKEL (reference sequence). Filled out from reference TRBV3-1 and TRBJ1-6, the complete variable domain reads DTAVSQTPKYLVTQMGNDKSIKCEQNLGHDTMYWYKQDSKKFLKIMFSYNNKELIINETVPNRFSPKSPDKAHLNLHINSLELGDSAVYFCASSQVVGNSPLHFGNGTRLTVT.

This rearrangement joins TRBV7-3 to TRBJ2-3; TRBD2 aligns across 8 bases. Germline CDR1 is SGHTA and CDR2 is FQGTGA. The CDR3 runs 16 residues. V lost 5 bases and J lost 2; bases outside the gene matches: 9. The CDR3 sequence is CASSPHGRGATDTQYF. The CDR3 DNA reads TGTGCCAGCAGCCCCCACGGGCGGGGGGCCACAGATACGCAGTATTTT.

The chain joins TRBV7-2 to TRBJ1-6; a weak D match, TRBD1 (5 bases). With 3 bases removed from V and 14 bases from J, the gap between germline ends came to 14 bases. The germline CDR1 and CDR2 sequences are SGHTA and FQGNSA. The CDR3 extends over 13 amino acids. CDR3 DNA: TGTGCCAGCAGCTTCGACAGATCGTCAGCCCTCCACTTT. This gives the protein CASSFDRSSALHF.

The genes are TRBV29-1 and TRBJ1-1; D might be TRBD1 (5 bases). Germline CDR1 and CDR2: SQVTM and ANQGSEA. The ends were cut back, 6 bases at V and 7 bases at J, with 12 bases in the middle. There are 11 residues in the CDR3. In DNA form, the CDR3 reads TGCAGCGTGGGGTTCGGGGGTGAAGCTTTCTTT. Protein: CSVGFGGEAFF.

A remark on this clonotype: At one boundary the junction diverges from the germline segment, which might be a read error. The chain carries TRBV20-1 and TRBJ2-3; D is unresolved. Per germline, CDR1 DFQATT and CDR2 SNEGSKA (reference sequence). There are 11 residues in the CDR3. The CDR3 region has the DNA TGCAGTGTTAGACGCACAGATACGCAGTATTTT. Encoded protein: CSVRRTDTQYF.

This clonotype was seen just once. The chain has TRBV29-1 and TRBJ1-2; no firm D call. The germline V gene has CDR1 SQVTM and CDR2 ANQGSEA. There are 12 residues in the CDR3. Trimming removed 7 bases at V and 6 bases at J, with 15 bases between. In DNA, the CDR3 is TGCAGCGGGGGAGAAAGGATTAATGGCTACACCTTC. This codes for CSGGERINGYTF.

This clonotype is a singleton in its sample. The rearrangement links TRBV28 to TRBJ2-7; a possible D gene is TRBD2 (5 bases). Germline CDR1 MDHEN, CDR2 SYDVKM. Trimming shortened V by 6 bases and J by 1 base, and 10 bases separated the two germline ends. There are 13 residues in the CDR3. CDR3 residues: CASRVGSSYEQYF. The DNA for the CDR3 is TGTGCCAGCAGAGTGGGGAGTTCCTACGAGCAGTACTTC.

The chain recombines TRBV20-1 with TRBJ1-2; 8 bases agree with TRBD1. The CDR3 runs 13 residues. Germline CDR1 reads DFQATT; CDR2 reads SNEGSKA (reference sequence). V shed 5 bases and J 4 bases; nucleotides not matched to a gene: 6. The CDR3 nucleotides are TGCAGTGCTGCCGACAGGGGATCCTATGGCTACACCTTC. Its protein product is CSAADRGSYGYTF.

The chain couples TRBV29-1 to TRBJ2-7; 10 bases are shared with TRBD1. The CDR3 is 14 amino acids. Germline CDR1 is SQVTM and CDR2 is ANQGSEA. The J segment lost 2 bases and the V segment lost 6 bases, leaving 7 bases of the junction unmatched. Written as DNA, the CDR3 is TGCAGCGTCTCTTCGGGACAGGGGACCTACGAGCAGTACTTC. Translating gives CSVSSGQGTYEQYF.